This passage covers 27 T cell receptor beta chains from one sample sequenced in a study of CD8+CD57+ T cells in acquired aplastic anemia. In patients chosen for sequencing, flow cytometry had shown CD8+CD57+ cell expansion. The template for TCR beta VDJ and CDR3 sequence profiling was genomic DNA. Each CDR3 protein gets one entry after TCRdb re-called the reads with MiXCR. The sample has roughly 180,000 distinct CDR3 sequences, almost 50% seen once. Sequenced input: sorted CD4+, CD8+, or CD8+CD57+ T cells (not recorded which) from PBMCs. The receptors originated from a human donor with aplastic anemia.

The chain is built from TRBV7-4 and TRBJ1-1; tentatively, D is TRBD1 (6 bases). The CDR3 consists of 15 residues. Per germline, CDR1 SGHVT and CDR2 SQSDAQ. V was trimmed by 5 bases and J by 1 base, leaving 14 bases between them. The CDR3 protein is CASSPHRVKNTEAFF. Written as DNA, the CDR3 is TGTGCCAGCAGCCCCCACAGGGTGAAGAACACTGAAGCTTTCTTT.

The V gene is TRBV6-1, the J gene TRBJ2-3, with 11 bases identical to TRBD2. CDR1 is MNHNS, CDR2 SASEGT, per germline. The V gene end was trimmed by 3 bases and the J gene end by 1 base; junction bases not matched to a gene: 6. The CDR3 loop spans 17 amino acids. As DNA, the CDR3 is TGTGCCAGCAGTGATCACCCGGGACTAGCGGGCACAGATACGCAGTATTTT. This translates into CASSDHPGLAGTDTQYF.

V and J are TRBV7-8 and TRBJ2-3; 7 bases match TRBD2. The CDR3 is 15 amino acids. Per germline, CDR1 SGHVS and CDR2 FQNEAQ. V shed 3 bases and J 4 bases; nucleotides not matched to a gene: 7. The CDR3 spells CASSFEGGPADTQYF. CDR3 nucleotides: TGTGCCAGCAGCTTTGAGGGAGGGCCCGCAGATACGCAGTATTTT.

Here the CDR3 DNA reads TGTGCCAGCAGCTTGGGGACCTCTTATGGCTACACCTTC. Its protein product is CASSLGTSYGYTF. The V and J genes are TRBV7-8 and TRBJ1-2; D possibly corresponds to TRBD1 (5 bases). V was clipped by 3 bases and J by 5 bases, with 10 bases between them. This CDR3 region has 13 residues. Per the germline V gene, CDR1 is SGHVS and CDR2 is FQNEAQ.

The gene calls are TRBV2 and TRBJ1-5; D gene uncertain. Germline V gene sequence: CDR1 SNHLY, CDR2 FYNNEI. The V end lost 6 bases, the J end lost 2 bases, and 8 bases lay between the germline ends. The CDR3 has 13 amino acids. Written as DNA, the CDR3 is TGTGCCAGCAGAAGGGTGGGCAATCAGCCCCAGCATTTT. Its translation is CASRRVGNQPQHF.

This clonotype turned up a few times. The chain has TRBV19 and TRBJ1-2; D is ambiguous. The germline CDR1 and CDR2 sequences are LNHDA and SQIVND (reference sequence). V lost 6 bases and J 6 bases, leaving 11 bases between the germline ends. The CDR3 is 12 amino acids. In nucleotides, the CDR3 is TGTGCCAGTAGGTATAGCAACGATGGCTACACCTTC. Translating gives CASRYSNDGYTF.

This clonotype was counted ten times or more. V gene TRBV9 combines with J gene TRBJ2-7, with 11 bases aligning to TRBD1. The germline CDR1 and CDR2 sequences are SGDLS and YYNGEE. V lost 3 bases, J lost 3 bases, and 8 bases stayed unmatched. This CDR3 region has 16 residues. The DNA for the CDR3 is TGTGCCAGCAGCGCCCGAACCGGGACAGGGGGCTACGAGCAGTACTTC. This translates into CASSARTGTGGYEQYF.

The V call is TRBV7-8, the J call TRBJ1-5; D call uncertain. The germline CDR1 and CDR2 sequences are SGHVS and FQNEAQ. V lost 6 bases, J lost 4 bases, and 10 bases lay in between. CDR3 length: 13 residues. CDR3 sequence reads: CASSLSGNQPQHF. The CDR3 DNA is TGTGCCAGCAGTTTATCGGGGAATCAGCCCCAGCATTTT.

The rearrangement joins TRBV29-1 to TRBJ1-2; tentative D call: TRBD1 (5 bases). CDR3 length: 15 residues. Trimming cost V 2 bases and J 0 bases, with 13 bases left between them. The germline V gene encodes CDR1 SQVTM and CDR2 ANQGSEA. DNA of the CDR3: TGCAGCGTTGAAATGTCGGGGGTTACTAACTATGGCTACACCTTC. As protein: CSVEMSGVTNYGYTF. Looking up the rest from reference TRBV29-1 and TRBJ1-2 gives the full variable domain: SAVISQKPSRDICQRGTSLTIQCQVDSQVTMMFWYRQQPGQSLTLIATANQGSEATYESGFVIDKFPISRPNLTFSTLTVSNMSPEDSSIYLCSVEMSGVTNYGYTFGSGTRLTVV.

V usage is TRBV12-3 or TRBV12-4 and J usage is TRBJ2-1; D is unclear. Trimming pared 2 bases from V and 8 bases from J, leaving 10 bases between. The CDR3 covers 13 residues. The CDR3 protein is CASSLSRTDEQFF. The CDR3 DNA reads TGTGCCAGCAGTTTAAGCAGAACGGATGAGCAGTTCTTC.

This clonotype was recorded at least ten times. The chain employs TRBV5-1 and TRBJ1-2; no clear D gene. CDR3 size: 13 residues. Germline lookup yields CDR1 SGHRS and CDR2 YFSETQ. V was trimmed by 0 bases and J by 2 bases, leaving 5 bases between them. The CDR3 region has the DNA TGCGCCAGCAGCTTGGGCGAGAACTATGGCTACACCTTC. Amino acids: CASSLGENYGYTF.

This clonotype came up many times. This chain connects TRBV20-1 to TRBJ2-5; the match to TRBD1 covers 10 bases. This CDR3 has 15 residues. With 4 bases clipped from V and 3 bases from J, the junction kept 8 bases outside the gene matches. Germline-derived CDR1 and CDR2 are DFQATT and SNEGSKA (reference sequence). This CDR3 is CSATPLTGGEETQYF. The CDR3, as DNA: TGCAGTGCTACCCCCCTGACAGGGGGCGAAGAGACCCAGTACTTC.

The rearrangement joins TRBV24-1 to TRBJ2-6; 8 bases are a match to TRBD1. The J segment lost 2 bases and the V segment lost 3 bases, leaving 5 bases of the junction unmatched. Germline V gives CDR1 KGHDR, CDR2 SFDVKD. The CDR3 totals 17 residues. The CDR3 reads CATSDPQGAAGANVLTF. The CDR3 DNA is TGTGCCACCAGTGATCCCCAGGGGGCCGCTGGGGCCAACGTCCTGACTTTC.

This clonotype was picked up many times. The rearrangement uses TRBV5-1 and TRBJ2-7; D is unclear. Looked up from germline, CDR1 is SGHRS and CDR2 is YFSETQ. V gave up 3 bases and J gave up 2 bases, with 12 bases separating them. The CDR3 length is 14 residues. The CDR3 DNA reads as TGCGCCAGCAGCTCGACTCCCCTCGCCTACGAGCAGTACTTC. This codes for CASSSTPLAYEQYF.

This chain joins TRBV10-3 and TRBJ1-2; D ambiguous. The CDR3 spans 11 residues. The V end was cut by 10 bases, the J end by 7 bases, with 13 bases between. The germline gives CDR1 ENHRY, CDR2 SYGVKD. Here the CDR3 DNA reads TGTGCCACGAGGGCGGAGAGTGGCTACACCTTC. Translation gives CATRAESGYTF.

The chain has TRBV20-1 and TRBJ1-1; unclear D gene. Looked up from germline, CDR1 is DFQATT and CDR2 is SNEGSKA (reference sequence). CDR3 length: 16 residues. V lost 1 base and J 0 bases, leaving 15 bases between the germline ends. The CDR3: CSARVREYIMNTEAFF. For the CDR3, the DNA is TGCAGTGCTAGAGTACGGGAATATATCATGAACACTGAAGCTTTCTTT.

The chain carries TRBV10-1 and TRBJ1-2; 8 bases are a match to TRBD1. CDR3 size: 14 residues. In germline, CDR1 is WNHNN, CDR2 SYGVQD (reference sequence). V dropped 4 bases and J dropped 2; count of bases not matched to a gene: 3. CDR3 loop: CASSARTGNYGYTF. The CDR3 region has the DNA TGCGCCAGCAGTGCCCGGACAGGGAACTATGGCTACACCTTC.

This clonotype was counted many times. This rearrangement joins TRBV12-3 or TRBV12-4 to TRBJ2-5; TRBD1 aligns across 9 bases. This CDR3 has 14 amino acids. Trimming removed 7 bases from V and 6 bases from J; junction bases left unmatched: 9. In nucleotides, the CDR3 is TGTGCCAGCAAACCGGGACAGGGCCTTCAGACCCAGTACTTC. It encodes CASKPGQGLQTQYF.

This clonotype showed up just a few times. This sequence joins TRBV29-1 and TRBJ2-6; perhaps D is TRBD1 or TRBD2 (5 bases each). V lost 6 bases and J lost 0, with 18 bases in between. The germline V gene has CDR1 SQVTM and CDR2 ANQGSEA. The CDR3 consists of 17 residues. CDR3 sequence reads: CSVAERPGGSGANVLTF. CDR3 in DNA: TGCAGCGTCGCGGAGCGGCCTGGGGGCTCTGGGGCCAACGTCCTGACTTTC.

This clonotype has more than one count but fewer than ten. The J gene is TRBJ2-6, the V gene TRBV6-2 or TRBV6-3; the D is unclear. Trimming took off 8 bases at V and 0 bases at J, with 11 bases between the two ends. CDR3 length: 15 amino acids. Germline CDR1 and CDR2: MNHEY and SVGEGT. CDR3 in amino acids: CASGRYSSGANVLTF. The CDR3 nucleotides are TGTGCCAGCGGGCGCTACAGCTCTGGGGCCAACGTCCTGACTTTC.

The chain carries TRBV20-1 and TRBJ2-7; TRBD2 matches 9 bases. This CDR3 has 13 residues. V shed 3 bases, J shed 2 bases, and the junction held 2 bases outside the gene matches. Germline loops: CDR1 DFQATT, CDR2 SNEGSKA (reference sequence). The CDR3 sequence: CSARTSGTYEQYF. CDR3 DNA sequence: TGCAGTGCTAGGACTAGCGGAACCTACGAGCAGTACTTC.

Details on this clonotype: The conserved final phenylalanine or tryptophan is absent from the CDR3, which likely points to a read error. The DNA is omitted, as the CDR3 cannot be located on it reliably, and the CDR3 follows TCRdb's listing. CDR3 sequence reads: CASSQDSSGGARYC. This sequence joins TRBV4-1 and TRBJ2-7; TRBD2 reflects the table's D call only, with no check against the DNA. The CDR3 is made up of 14 amino acids, end residues included. The germline gives CDR1 MGHRA, CDR2 YSYEKL.

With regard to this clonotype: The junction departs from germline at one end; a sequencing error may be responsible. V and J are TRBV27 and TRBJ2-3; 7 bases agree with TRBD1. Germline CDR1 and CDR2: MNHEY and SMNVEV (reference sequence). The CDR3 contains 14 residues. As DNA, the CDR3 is TGTTCCAGCAGTTCGGACAGGTACGCAGATACGCAGTATTTT. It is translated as CSSSSDRYADTQYF.

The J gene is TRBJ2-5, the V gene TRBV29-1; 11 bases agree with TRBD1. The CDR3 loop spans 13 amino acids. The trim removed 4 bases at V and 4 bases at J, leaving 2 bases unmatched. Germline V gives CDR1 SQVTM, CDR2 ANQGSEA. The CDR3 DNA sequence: TGCAGCGTTGCCGGGACAGGGGGAGAGACCCAGTACTTC. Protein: CSVAGTGGETQYF.

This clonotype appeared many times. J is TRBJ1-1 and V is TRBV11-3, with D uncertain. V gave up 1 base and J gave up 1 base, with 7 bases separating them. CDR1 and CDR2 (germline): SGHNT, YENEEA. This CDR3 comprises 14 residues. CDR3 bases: TGTGCCAGCAGCTTAGGTGGAGGGAACACTGAAGCTTTCTTT. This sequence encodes CASSLGGGNTEAFF.

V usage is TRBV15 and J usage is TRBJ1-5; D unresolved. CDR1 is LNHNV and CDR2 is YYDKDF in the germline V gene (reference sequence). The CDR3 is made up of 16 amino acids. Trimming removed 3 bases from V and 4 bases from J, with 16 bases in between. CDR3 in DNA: TGTGCCACCAGCAGCGCTCTTTCGATGGGTAATCAGCCCCAGCATTTT. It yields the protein CATSSALSMGNQPQHF.

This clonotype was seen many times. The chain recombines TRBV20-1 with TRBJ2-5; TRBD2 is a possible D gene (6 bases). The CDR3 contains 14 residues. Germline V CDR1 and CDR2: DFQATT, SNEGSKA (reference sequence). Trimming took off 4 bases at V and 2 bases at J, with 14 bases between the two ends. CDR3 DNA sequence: TGCAGTGCTAAACAACGGCGGGGACAAGAGACCCAGTACTTC. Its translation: CSAKQRRGQETQYF.